This is a list of T cell receptor beta chains from one sample in a study of cytomegalovirus exposure and HLA in healthy donors. Method: immunoSEQ multiplex PCR; TCRdb's copy keeps in-frame clones and lacks some. This table has about 200,000 clones, about 79% appearing once. Specimen: PBMCs. These receptors were collected from a woman aged 25 to 39 in good health and CMV-seropositive. The conserved cysteine and the conserved F or W are not part of the CDR3 here. Size values are once, few and many counts, or a class for expanded clones, and some rows have none.

V	J	size	CDR3
TRBV6-5	TRBJ2-7	-	ASRRPDRNYEQY
TRBV28	TRBJ1-5	once	ASRISGLQPQH
TRBV5-1	TRBJ1-1	-	ASSDTPNTEAF
TRBV28	TRBJ1-5	-	ASSLTGGAEDQPQH
TRBV5-1	TRBJ2-5	-	ASSFTRTQETQY
TRBV6-5	TRBJ2-2	once	ASSRGTGELF
TRBV6-4	TRBJ1-1	-	ASSEEATVGEAF
TRBV19	TRBJ1-5	few	ASVGDNNQPQH
TRBV19	TRBJ1-2	many	ASKEGQGAGYGYT
TRBV14	TRBJ1-3	-	ASSPGQLAGNTIY
TRBV7-8	TRBJ1-2	once	ASSLGTEEGYT
TRBV4-1	TRBJ2-1	-	ASSQDGGGRYNEQF
TRBV29-1	TRBJ1-1	-	SVETGVSEAF
TRBV30	TRBJ1-2	-	AWSNQVGYT
TRBV28	TRBJ1-5	-	ASSPPDQPQH
TRBV30	TRBJ1-2	-	AWSVITTGYGYT
TRBV30	TRBJ1-4	-	AWMGAERKLF
TRBV19	TRBJ2-2	-	ATRGATGELF
TRBV14	TRBJ1-1	-	ASSQDFGTEAF
TRBV19	TRBJ2-3	once	ATQDRRSTDTQY
TRBV7-3	TRBJ2-1	-	ASSLTPGGDDEQF
TRBV9	TRBJ2-1	-	ASSRDLSYNEQF
TRBV7-6	TRBJ2-7	-	ASSLGGSGSHHEQY
TRBV6-5	TRBJ2-2	-	ATRGEVGLF
TRBV30	TRBJ2-4	once	AWSVHRNIQY
TRBV7-9	TRBJ1-2	-	ASSLRSGEIGPNYGYT
TRBV29-1	TRBJ1-4	-	SANAGRPREKLF
TRBV27	TRBJ1-2	once	ASSILPGTGPSFDGYT
TRBV20-1	TRBJ1-2	-	SATTGPGYT
TRBV6-1	TRBJ2-6	-	ASRIVFGANVLT
TRBV11-2	TRBJ2-7	-	ASSLGGSYEQY
TRBV25-1	TRBJ1-5	-	ARASGHDWGQPQH
TRBV4-2	TRBJ2-6	-	ASSQARSGAGANVLT
TRBV29-1	TRBJ1-1	-	SVGAQAF
TRBV7-9	TRBJ1-1	once	ASSRNRPNTEAF
TRBV6-5	TRBJ1-1	-	ASSYSPGGGREAF
TRBV5-6	TRBJ2-7	once	ASSSGLAYEQY
TRBV5-6	TRBJ2-3	-	ASSLLVAGADTQY